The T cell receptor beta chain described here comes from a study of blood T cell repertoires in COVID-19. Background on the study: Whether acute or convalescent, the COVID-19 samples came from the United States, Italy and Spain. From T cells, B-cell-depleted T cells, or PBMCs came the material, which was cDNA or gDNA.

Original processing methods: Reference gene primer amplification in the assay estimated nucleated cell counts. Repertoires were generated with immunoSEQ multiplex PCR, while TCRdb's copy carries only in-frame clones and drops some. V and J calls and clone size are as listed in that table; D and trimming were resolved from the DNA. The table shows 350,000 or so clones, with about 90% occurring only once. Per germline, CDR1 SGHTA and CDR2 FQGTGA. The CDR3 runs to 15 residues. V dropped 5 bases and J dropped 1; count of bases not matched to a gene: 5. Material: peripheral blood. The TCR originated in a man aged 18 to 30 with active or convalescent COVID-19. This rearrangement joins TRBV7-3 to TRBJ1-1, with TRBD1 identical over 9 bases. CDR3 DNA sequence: TGTGCCAGCAGCCTGGGACAGGGCCCGAACACTGAAGCTTTCTTT. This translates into CASSLGQGPNTEAFF.